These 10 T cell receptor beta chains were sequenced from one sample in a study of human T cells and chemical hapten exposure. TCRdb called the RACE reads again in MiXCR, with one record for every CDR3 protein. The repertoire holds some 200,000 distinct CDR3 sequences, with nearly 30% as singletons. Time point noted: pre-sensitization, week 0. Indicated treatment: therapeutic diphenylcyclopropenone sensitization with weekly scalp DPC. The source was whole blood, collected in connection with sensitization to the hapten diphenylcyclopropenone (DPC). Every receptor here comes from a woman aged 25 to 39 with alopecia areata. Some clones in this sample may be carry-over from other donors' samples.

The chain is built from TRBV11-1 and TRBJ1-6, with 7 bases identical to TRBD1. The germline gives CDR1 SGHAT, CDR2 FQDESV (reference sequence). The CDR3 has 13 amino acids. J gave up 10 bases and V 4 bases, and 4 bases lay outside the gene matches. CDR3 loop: CASSSDRTSPLHF. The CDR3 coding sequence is TGTGCCAGCAGCTCGGACAGGACCTCACCCCTCCACTTT.

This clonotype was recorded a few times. The CDR3 DNA reads as TGTGCCAGCAGTTTTGGTTGGAGGGTAAATCAGCCCCAGCATTTT. Amino acids: CASSFGWRVNQPQHF. V usage is TRBV28 and J usage is TRBJ1-5; D not resolved. Trimming shortened V by 3 bases and J by 4 bases, and 13 bases separated the two germline ends. CDR3 length: 15 amino acids. CDR1 MDHEN and CDR2 SYDVKM come from the germline V gene.

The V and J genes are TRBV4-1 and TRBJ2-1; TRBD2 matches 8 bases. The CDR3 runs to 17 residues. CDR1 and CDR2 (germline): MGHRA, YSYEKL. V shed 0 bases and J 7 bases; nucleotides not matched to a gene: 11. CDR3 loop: CASSQEGGGGPKNEQFF. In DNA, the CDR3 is TGCGCCAGCAGCCAAGAAGGAGGCGGGGGGCCTAAAAATGAGCAGTTCTTC.

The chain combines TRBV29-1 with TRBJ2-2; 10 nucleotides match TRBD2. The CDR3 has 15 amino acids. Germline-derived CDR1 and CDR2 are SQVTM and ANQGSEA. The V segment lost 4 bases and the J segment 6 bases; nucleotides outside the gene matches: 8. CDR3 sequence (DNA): TGCAGCGTTGCCGTAACTAGCGGGGTAGCCGGGGAGCTGTTTTTT. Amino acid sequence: CSVAVTSGVAGELFF.

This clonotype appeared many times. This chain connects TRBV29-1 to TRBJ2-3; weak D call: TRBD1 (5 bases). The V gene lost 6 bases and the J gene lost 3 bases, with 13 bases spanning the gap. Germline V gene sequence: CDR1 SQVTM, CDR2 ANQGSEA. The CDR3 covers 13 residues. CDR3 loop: CSVISPGTDTQYF. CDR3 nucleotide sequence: TGCAGCGTCATCTCCCCAGGGACAGATACGCAGTATTTT.

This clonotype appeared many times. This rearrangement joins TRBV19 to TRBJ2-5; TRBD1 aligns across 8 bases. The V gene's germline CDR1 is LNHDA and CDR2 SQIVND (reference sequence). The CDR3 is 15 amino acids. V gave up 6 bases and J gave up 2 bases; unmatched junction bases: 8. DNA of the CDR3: TGTGCCAGTAGCAGGGGGCAAGATCTTCAAGAGACCCAGTACTTC. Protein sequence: CASSRGQDLQETQYF.

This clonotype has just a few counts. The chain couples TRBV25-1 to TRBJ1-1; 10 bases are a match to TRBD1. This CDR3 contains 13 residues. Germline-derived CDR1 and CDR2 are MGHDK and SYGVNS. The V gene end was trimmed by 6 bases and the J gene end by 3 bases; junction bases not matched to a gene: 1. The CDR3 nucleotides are TGTGCCAGCAGGGGGACAGGGGACACTGAAGCTTTCTTT. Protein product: CASRGTGDTEAFF. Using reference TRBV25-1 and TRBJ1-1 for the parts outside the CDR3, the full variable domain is EADIYQTPRYLVIGTGKKITLECSQTMGHDKMYWYQQDPGMELHLIHYSYGVNSTEKGDLSSESTVSRIRTEHFPLTLESARPSHTSQYLCASRGTGDTEAFFGQGTRLTVV.

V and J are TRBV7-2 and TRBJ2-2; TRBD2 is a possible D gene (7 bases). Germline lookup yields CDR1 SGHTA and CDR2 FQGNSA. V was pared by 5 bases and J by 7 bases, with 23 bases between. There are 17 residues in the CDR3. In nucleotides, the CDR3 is TGTGCCAGCAGCCCTCTTCGGGCGGGGGCCTCCCGCGGGGAGCTGTTTTTT. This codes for CASSPLRAGASRGELFF.

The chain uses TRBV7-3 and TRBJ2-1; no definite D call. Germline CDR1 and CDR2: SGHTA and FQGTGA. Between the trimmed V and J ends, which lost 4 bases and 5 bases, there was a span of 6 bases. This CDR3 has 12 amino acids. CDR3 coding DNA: TGTGCCAGCAGCTCGACGGACAATGAGCAGTTCTTC. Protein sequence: CASSSTDNEQFF.

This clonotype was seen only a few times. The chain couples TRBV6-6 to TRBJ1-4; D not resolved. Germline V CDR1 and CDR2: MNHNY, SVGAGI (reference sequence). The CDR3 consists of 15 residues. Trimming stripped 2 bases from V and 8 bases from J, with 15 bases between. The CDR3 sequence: CASSYDANPGEKLFF. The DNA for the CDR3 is TGTGCCAGCAGTTACGACGCGAACCCTGGGGAAAAACTGTTTTTT.